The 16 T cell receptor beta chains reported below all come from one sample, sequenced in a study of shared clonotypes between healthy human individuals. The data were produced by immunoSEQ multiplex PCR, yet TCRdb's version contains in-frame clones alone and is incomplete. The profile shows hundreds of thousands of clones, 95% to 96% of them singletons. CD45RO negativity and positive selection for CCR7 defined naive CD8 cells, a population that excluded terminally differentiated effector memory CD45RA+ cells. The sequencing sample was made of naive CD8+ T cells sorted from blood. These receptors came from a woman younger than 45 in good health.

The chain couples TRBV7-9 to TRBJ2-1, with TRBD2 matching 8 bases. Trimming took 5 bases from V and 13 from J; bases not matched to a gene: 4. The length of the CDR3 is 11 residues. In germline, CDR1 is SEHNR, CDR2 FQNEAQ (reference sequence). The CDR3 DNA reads TGTGCCAGCAGCCCGGGGGGGGCTCAGTTCTTC. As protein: CASSPGGAQFF.

In nucleotides, the CDR3 is TGCGCCAGCAGCCAAGCGGTGGATGAAGCTTTCTTT. Its protein is CASSQAVDEAFF. The chain joins TRBV4-1 to TRBJ1-1; no definite D call. The germline V and J ends were trimmed by 1 base and 7 bases, with 7 bases remaining between them. Germline V gives CDR1 MGHRA, CDR2 YSYEKL. This CDR3 spans 12 amino acids.

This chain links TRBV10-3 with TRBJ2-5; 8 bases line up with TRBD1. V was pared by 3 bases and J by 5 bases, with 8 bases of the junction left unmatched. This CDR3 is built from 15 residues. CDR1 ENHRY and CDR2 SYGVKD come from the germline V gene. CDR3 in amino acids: CAISDRQGAYETQYF. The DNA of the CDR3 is TGTGCCATCAGTGACCGGCAGGGGGCGTATGAGACCCAGTACTTC.

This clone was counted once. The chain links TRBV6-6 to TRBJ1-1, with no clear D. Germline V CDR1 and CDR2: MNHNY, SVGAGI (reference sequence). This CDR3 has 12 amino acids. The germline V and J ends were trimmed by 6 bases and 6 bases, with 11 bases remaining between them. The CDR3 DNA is TGTGCCAGCAGCGAGACTTCAGCTGAAGCTTTCTTT. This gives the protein CASSETSAEAFF.

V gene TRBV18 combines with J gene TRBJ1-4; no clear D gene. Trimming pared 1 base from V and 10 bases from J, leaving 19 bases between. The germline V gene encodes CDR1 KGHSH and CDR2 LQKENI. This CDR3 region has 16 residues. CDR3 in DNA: TGTGCCAGCTCACCACTTCTCGTGGAGAGGAGTGGAAAACTGTTTTTT. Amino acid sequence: CASSPLLVERSGKLFF.

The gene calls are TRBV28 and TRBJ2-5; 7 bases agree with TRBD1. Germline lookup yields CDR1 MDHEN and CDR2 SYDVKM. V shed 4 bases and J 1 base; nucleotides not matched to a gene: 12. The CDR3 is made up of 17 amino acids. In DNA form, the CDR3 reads TGTGCCAGCAGTTCCCTCTACCTGACAGGGACCCAAGAGACCCAGTACTTC. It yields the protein CASSSLYLTGTQETQYF.

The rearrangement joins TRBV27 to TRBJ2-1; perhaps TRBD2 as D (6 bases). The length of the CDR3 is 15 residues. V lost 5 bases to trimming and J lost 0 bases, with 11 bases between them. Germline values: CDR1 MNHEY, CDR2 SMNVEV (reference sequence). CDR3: CASSIGLPSYNEQFF. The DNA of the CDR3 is TGTGCCAGCAGTATTGGACTACCCTCCTACAATGAGCAGTTCTTC.

The CDR3 loop reads CASTPTGGSGYGYTF. The CDR3 DNA reads TGTGCCAGCACCCCAACCGGGGGGTCTGGCTATGGCTACACCTTC. The chain joins TRBV5-4 to TRBJ1-2, with D possibly being TRBD1 (5 bases). The germline V gene has CDR1 SGHNT and CDR2 YYREEE (reference sequence). The CDR3 contains 15 residues. The V end lost 6 bases, the J end lost 4 bases, and 19 bases lay between the germline ends.

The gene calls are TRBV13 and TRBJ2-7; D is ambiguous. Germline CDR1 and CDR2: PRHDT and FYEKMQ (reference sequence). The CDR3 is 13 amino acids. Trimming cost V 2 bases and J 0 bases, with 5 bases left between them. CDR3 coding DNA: TGTGCCAGCAGCTTACAGGACTCCTACGAGCAGTACTTC. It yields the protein CASSLQDSYEQYF.

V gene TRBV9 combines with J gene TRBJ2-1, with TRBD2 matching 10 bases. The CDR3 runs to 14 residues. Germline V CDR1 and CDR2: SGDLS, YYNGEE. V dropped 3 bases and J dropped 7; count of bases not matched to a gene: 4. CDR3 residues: CASSGGTSANEQFF. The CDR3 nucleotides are TGTGCCAGCAGCGGCGGGACTAGCGCAAATGAGCAGTTCTTC.

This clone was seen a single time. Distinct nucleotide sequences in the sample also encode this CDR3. In nucleotides, the CDR3 is TGTGCCAGCAGCCAAGGACGGAACAATGAGCAGTTCTTC. It codes for CASSQGRNNEQFF. V is TRBV14 and J is TRBJ2-1, with D unclear. CDR1 is SGHDN and CDR2 is FVKESK in the germline V gene. V was trimmed by 1 base and J by 5 bases, leaving 6 bases between them. The CDR3 runs 13 residues.

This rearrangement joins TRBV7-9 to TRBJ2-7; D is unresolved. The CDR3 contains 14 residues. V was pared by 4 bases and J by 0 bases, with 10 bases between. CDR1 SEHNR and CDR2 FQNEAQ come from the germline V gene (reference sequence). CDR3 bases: TGTGCCAGCAGCTATGGCGGCCGCTCCTACGAGCAGTACTTC. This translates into CASSYGGRSYEQYF.

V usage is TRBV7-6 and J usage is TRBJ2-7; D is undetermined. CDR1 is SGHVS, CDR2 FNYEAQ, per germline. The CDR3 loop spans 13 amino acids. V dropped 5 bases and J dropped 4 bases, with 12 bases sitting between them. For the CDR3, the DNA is TGTGCCAGCAGCGCCACCAAGGAGTACGAGCAGTACTTC. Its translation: CASSATKEYEQYF.

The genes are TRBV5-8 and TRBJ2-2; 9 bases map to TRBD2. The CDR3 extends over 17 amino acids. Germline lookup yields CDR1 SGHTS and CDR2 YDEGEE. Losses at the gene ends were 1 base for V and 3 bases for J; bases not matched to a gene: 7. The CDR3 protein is CASSLSPSGTYTGELFF. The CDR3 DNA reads TGTGCCAGCAGCTTGTCGCCTAGCGGGACTTACACCGGGGAGCTGTTTTTT.

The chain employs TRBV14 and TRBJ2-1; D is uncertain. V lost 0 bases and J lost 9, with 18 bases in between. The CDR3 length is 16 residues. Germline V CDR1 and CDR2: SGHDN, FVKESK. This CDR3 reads CASSQETTLLHAEQFF. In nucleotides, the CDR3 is TGTGCCAGCAGCCAAGAAACTACCCTTCTCCATGCTGAGCAGTTCTTC.

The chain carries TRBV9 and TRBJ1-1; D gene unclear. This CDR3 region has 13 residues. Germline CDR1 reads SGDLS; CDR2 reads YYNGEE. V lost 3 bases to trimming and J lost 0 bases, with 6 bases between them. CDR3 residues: CASSADMNTEAFF. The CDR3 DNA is TGTGCCAGCAGCGCAGACATGAACACTGAAGCTTTCTTT.